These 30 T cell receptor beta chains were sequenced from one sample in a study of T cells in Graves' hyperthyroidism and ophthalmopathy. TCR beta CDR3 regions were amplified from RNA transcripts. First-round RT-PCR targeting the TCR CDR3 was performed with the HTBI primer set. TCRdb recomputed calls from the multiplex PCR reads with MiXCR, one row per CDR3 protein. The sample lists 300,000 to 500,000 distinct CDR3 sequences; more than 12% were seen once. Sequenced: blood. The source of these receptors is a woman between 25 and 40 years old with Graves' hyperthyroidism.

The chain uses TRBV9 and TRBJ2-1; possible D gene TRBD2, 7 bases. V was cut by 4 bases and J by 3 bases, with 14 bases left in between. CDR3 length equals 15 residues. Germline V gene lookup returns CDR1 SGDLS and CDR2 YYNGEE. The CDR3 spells CASSPGGAGYNEQFF. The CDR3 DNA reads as TGTGCCAGCAGCCCTGGGGGGGCGGGCTACAATGAGCAGTTCTTC. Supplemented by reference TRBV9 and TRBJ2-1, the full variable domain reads DSGVTQTPKHLITATGQRVTLRCSPRSGDLSVYWYQQSLDQGLQFLIQYYNGEERAKGNILERFSAQQFPDLHSELNLSSLELGDSALYFCASSPGGAGYNEQFFGPGTRLTVL.

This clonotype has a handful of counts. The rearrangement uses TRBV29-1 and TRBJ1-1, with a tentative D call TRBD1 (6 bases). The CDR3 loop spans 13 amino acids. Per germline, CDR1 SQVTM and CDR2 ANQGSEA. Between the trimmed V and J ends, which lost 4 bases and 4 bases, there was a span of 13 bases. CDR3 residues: CSVASGASTEAFF. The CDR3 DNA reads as TGCAGCGTTGCTTCGGGGGCGAGCACTGAAGCTTTCTTT.

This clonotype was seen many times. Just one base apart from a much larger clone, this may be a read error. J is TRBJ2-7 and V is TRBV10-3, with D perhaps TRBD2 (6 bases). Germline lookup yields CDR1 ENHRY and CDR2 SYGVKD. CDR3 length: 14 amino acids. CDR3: CAISERRDSYGQYF. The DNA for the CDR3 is TGTGCCATCAGTGAGCGCCGGGACTCCTACGGGCAGTACTTC.

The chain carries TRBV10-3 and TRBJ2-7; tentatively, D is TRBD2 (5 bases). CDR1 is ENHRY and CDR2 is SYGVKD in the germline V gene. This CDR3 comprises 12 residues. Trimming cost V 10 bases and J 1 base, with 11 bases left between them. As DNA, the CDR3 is TGTGCCACCAGGACTGATTCCTACGAGCAGTACTTC. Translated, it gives CATRTDSYEQYF.

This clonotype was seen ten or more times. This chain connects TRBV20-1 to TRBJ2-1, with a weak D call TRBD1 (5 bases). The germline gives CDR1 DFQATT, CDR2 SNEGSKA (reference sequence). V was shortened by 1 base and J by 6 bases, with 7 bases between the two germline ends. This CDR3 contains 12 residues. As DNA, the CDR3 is TGCAGTGCTAGAGTCAGGGTCAATGAGCAGTTCTTC. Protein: CSARVRVNEQFF.

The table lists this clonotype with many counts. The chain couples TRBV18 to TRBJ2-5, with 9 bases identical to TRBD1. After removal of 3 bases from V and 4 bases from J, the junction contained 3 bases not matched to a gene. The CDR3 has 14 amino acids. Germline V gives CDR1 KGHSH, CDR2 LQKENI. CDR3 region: CASSPQTGGETQYF. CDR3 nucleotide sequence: TGTGCCAGCTCACCTCAGACAGGGGGAGAGACCCAGTACTTC. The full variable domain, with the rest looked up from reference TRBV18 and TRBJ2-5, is NAGVMQNPRHLVRRRGQEARLRCSPMKGHSHVYWYRQLPEEGLKFMVYLQKENIIDESGMPKERFSAEFPKEGPSILRIQQVVRGDSAAYFCASSPQTGGETQYFGPGTRLLVL.

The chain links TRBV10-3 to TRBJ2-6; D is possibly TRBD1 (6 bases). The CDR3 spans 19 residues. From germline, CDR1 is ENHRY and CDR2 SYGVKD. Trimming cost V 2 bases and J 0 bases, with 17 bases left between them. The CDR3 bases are TGTGCCATCAGTGAGGCGGCTGGGACATTGCGCTCTGGGGCCAACGTCCTGACTTTC. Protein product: CAISEAAGTLRSGANVLTF.

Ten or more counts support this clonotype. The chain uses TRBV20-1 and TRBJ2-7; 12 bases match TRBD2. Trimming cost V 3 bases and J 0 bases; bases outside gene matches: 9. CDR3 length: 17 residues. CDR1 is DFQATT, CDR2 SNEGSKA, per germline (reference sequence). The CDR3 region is CSARPLAGGPPSYEQYF. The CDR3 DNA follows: TGCAGTGCTAGGCCCCTAGCGGGAGGGCCCCCCTCCTACGAGCAGTACTTC.

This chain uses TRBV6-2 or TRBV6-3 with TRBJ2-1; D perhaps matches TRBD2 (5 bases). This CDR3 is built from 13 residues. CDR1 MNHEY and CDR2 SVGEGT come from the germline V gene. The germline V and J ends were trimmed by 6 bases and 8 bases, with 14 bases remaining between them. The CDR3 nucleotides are TGTGCCAGCAGGAGGACTTCGATTTATGAGCAGTTCTTC. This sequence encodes CASRRTSIYEQFF.

CDR3 nucleotide sequence: TGTGCCAGTAACCCCCTAGCGGGAAGCAGTGAGCAGTTCTTC. Amino acids: CASNPLAGSSEQFF. This sequence joins TRBV19 and TRBJ2-1, with 9 positions matching TRBD2. The CDR3 runs to 14 residues. Germline CDR1 and CDR2: LNHDA and SQIVND (reference sequence). V shed 7 bases and J 9 bases; nucleotides not matched to a gene: 10.

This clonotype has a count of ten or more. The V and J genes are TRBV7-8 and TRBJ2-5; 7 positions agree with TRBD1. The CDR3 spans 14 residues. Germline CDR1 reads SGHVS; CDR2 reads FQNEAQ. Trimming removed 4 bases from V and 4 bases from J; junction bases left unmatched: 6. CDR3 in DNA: TGTGCCAGCAGCTCGAGACAGGGTGGAGAGACCCAGTACTTC. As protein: CASSSRQGGETQYF.

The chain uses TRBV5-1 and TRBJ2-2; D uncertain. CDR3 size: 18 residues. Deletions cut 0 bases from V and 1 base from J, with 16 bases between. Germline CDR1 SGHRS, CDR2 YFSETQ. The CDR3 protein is CASSLVANSRVNTGELFF. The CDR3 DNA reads TGCGCCAGCAGCTTGGTCGCTAACTCAAGGGTGAACACCGGGGAGCTGTTTTTT.

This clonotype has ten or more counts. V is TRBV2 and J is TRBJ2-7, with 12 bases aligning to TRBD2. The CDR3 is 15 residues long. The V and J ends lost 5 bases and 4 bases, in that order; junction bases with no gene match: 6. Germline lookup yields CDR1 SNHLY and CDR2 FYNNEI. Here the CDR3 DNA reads TGTGCCAGCAGTCCGGCGACTAGCGGGAGTTACGAGCAGTACTTC. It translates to CASSPATSGSYEQYF.

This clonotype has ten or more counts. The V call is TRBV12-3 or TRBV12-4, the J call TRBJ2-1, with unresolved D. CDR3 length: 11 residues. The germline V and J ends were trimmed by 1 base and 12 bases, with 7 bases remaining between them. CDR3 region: CASSLDYGQFF. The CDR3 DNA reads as TGTGCCAGCAGTTTAGACTATGGGCAGTTCTTC.

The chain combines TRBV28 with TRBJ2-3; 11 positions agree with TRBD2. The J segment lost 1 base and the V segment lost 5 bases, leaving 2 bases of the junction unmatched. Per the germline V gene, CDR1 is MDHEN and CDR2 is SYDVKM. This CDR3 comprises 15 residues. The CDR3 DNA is TGTGCCAGCAGTATACTAGCGGGGGGCACAGATACGCAGTATTTT. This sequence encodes CASSILAGGTDTQYF.

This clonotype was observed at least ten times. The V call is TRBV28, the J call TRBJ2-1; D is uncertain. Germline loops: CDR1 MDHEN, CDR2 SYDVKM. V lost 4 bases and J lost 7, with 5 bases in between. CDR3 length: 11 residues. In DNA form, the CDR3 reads TGTGCCAGCAGTTCCCTTAATGAGCAGTTCTTC. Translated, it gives CASSSLNEQFF.

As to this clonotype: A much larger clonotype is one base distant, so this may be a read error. The chain's CDR3 is CASRLVQSYGYTF. The CDR3 region has the DNA TGTGCCAGCAGGTTGGTTCAGTCCTATGGCTACACCTTC. This sequence joins TRBV5-5 and TRBJ1-2; no definite D call. This CDR3 has 13 residues. CDR1 and CDR2 from the germline V gene are SGHKS and YYEKEE (reference sequence).

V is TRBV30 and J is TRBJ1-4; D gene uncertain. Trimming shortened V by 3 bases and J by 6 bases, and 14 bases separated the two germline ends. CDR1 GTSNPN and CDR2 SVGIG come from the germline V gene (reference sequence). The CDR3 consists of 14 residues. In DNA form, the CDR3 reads TGTGCCTGGAGGGATGGAGGAATTGATGAAAAACTGTTTTTT. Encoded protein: CAWRDGGIDEKLFF. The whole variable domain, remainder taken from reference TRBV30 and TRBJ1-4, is SQTIHQWPATLVQPVGSPLSLECTVEGTSNPNLYWYRQAAGRGLQLLFYSVGIGQISSEVPQNLSASRPQDRQFILSSKKLLLSDSGFYLCAWRDGGIDEKLFFGSGTQLSVL.

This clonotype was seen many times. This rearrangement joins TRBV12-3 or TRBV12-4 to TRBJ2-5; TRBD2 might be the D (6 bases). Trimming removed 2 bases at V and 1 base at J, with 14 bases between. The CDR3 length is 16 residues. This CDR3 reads CASSLRAGTGQETQYF. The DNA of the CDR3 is TGTGCCAGCAGTTTAAGGGCGGGAACGGGCCAAGAGACCCAGTACTTC.

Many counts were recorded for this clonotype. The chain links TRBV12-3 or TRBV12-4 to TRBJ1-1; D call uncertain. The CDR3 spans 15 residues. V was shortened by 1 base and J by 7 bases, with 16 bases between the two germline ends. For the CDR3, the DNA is TGTGCCAGCAGTTTAGGGACTATCATGCGAGTTGAAGCTTTCTTT. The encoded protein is CASSLGTIMRVEAFF.

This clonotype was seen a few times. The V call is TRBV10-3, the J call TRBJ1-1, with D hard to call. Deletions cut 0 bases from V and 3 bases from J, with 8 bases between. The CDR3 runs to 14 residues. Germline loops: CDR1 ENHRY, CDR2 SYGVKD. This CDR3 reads CAISESQADTEAFF. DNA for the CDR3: TGTGCCATCAGTGAGTCACAAGCGGACACTGAAGCTTTCTTT.

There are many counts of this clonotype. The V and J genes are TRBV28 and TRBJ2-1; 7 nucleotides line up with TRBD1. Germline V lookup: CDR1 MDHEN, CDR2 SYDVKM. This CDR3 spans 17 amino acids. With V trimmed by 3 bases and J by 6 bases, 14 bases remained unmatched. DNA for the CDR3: TGTGCCAGCAGTTTGGTAGCCAGTAACAGGGGCATCAATGAGCAGTTCTTC. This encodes CASSLVASNRGINEQFF. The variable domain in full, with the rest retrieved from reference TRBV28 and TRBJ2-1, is DVKVTQSSRYLVKRTGEKVFLECVQDMDHENMFWYRQDPGLGLRLIYFSYDVKMKEKGDIPEGYSVSREKKERFSLILESASTNQTSMYLCASSLVASNRGINEQFFGPGTRLTVL.

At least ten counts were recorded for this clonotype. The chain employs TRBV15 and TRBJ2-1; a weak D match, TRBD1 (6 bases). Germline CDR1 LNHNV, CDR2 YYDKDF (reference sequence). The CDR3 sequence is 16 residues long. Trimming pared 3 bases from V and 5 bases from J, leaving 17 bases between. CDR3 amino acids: CATSRTQGIRNNEQFF. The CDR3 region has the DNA TGTGCCACCAGCAGGACACAGGGTATTAGGAACAATGAGCAGTTCTTC.

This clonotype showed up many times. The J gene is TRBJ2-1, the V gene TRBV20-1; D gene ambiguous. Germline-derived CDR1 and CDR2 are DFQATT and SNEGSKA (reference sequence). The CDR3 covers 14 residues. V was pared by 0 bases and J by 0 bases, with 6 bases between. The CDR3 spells CSARDTLSYNEQFF. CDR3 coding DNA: TGCAGTGCTAGAGATACTCTCTCCTACAATGAGCAGTTCTTC.

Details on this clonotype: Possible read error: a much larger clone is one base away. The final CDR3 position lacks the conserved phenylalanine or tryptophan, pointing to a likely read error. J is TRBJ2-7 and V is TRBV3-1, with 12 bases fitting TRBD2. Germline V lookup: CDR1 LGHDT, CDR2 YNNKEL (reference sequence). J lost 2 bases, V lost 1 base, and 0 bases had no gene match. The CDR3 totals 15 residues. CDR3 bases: TGTGCCAGCAGCCAAGCTAGCGGGAGGGCCTACGAGCAGTACCTC. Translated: CASSQASGRAYEQYL.

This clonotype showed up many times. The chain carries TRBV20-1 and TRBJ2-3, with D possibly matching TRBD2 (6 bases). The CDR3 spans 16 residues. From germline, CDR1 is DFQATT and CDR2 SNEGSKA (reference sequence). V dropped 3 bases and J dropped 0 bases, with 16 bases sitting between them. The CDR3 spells CSASLRLAHSTDTQYF. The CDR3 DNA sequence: TGCAGTGCTAGCCTCCGTCTAGCGCATAGCACAGATACGCAGTATTTT.

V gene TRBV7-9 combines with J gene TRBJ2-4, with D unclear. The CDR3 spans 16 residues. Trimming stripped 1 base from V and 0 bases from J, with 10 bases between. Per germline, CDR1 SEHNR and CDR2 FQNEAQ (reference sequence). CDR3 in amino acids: CASSLVSALAKNIQYF. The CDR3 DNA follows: TGTGCCAGCAGCTTAGTTTCCGCGTTAGCCAAAAACATTCAGTACTTC.

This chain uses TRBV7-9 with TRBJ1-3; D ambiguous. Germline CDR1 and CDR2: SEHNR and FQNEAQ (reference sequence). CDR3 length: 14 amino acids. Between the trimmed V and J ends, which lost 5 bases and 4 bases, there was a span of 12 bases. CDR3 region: CASSIGSQGNTIYF. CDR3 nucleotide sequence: TGTGCCAGCAGCATCGGAAGCCAGGGAAACACCATATATTTT.

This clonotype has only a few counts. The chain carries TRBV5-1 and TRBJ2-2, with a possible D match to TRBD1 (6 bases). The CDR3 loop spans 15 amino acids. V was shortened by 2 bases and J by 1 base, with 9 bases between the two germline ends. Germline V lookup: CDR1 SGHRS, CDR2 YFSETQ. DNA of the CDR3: TGCGCCAGCAGCTTCTCGGACAGGAACACCGGGGAGCTGTTTTTT. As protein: CASSFSDRNTGELFF.

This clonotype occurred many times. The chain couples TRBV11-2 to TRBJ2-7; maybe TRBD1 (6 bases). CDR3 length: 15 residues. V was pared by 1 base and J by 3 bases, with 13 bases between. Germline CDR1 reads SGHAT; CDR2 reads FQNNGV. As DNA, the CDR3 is TGTGCCAGCAGCTTAGGAGAGGACAGTAGCTACGAGCAGTACTTC. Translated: CASSLGEDSSYEQYF.